Detailed here is one TCR beta chain. The record originates from a study of monozygotic twins with inflammatory bowel disease. Whole blood that had not undergone T cell sorting provided the isolated total RNA. TCRdb reprocessed the 5' RACE reads; each CDR3 protein has one entry and no DNA is given. Its clone listing holds 200,000 to 250,000 distinct CDR3 sequences. Germline loops: CDR1 SGHVS, CDR2 FQNEAQ. The CDR3 is made up of 13 amino acids. This rearrangement joins TRBV7-8 to TRBJ1-5. The receptor's source is a human donor with ulcerative colitis or Crohn's disease, or a healthy co-twin of an affected twin (not recorded which). Sequencing was done on a sample of blood. CDR3 sequence: CASSSGTDQPQHF.